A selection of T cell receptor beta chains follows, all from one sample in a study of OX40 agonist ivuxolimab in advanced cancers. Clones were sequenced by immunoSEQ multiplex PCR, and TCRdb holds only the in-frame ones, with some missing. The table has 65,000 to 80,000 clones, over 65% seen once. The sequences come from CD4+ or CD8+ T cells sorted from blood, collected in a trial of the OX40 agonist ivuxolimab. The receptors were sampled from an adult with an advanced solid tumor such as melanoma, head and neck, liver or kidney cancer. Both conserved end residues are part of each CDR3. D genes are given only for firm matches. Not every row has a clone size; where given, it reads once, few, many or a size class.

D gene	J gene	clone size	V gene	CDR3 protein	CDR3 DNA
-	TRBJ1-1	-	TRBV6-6	CASISPGLNTEAFF	TGTGCCAGCATCAGCCCGGGGTTGAACACTGAAGCTTTCTTT
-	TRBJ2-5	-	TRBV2	CASNQQGKGETQYF	TGTGCCAGCAACCAACAGGGTAAAGGGGAGACCCAGTACTTC
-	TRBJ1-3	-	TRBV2	CASSVPGTRDLSGNTIYF	TGTGCCAGCAGTGTCCCCGGGACAAGGGACCTCTCTGGAAACACCATATATTTT
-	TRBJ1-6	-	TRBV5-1	CASSPTGQPSPLHF	TGCGCCAGCAGCCCCACGGGCCAGCCTTCACCCCTCCACTTT
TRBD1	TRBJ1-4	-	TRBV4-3	CASSQGREDRGNEKLFF	TGCGCCAGCAGCCAAGGGAGGGAGGACAGGGGTAATGAAAAACTGTTTTTT
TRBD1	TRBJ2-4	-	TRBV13	CASSPTGLQNIQYF	TGTGCCAGCAGCCCGACAGGGTTGCAAAACATTCAGTACTTC
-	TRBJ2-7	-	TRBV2	CASSDRGYEQYF	TGTGCCAGCAGTGATCGTGGCTACGAGCAGTACTTC
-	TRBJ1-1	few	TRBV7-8	CASSLRETENEAFF	TGTGCCAGCAGCTTAAGGGAGACAGAGAATGAAGCTTTCTTT
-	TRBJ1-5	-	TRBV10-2	CASRAGEGNQPQHF	TGCGCCAGCAGGGCAGGGGAAGGCAATCAGCCCCAGCATTTT
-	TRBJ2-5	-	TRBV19	CASSKTNQETQYF	TGTGCCAGTAGCAAAACAAACCAAGAGACCCAGTACTTC
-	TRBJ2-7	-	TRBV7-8	CASSLLYASYEQYF	TGTGCCAGCAGTCTCCTTTACGCCTCCTACGAGCAGTACTTC
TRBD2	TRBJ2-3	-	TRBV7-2	CASSMGLAGSTDTQYF	TGTGCCAGCAGCATGGGACTAGCGGGGAGCACAGATACGCAGTATTTT
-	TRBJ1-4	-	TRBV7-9	CASSLRGRNEKLFF	TGTGCCAGCAGCTTACGGGGGAGGAATGAAAAACTGTTTTTT
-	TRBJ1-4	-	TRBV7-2	CASSFGRATNEKLFF	TGTGCCAGCAGCTTTGGTCGAGCAACTAATGAAAAACTGTTTTTT
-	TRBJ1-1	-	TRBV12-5	CASGSWGTEAFF	TGTGCTAGTGGTTCATGGGGCACTGAAGCTTTCTTT
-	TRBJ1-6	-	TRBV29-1	CSVATDYNSPLHF	TGCAGCGTCGCGACCGATTATAATTCACCCCTCCACTTT
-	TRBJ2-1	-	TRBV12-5	CASLSKGREQFF	TGTGCTAGTCTGAGTAAGGGGCGTGAGCAGTTCTTC
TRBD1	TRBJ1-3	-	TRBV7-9	CASSSDRGNTIYF	TGTGCCAGCAGCTCGGACAGGGGGAACACCATATATTTT
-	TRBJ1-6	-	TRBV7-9	CASSLEDSPLHF	TGTGCCAGCAGCTTAGAAGATTCACCCCTCCACTTT
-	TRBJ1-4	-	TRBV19	CASTRTATNEKLFF	TGTGCCAGCACTAGGACAGCAACTAATGAAAAACTGTTTTTT
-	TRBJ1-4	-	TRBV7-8	CASSPPTGKLFF	TGTGCCAGCAGCCCACCCACCGGGAAACTGTTTTTT
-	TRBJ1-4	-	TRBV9	CASSVEPNLLGVGEKLFF	TGTGCCAGCAGCGTAGAACCTAATCTGCTGGGCGTGGGTGAAAAACTGTTTTTT
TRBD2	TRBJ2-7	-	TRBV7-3	CASSLYAGGLYEQYF	TGTGCCAGCAGCTTATATGCGGGGGGCCTATACGAGCAGTACTTC
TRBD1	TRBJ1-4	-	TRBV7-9	CASSPRLRDSVQLNEKLFF	TGTGCCAGCAGCCCTCGCCTCCGGGACAGCGTACAGTTAAATGAAAAACTGTTTTTT
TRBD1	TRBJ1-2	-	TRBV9	CASSPRDRGRGHYGYTF	TGTGCCAGCAGCCCAAGGGACAGGGGGCGAGGTCACTATGGCTACACCTTC
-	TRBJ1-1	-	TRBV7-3	CASSSGQTNTEAFF	TGTGCCAGCAGCTCCGGACAGACCAACACTGAAGCTTTCTTT
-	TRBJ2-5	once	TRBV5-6	CASSLTGQGPQETQYF	TGTGCCAGCAGCTTGACAGGGCAAGGACCCCAAGAGACCCAGTACTTC
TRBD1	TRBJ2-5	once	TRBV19	CASSIASTGLGTQYF	TGTGCCAGTAGTATAGCCTCGACAGGGCTGGGGACCCAGTACTTC
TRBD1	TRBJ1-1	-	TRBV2	CASRAGTGYTEAFF	TGTGCCAGCAGAGCCGGGACAGGGTACACTGAAGCTTTCTTT
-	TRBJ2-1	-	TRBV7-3	CASSLDSKSYNEQFF	TGTGCCAGCAGCTTAGACAGCAAGTCCTACAATGAGCAGTTCTTC
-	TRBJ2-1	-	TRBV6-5	CASSPDWGLYNEQFF	TGTGCCAGCAGTCCAGACTGGGGCCTCTACAATGAGCAGTTCTTC
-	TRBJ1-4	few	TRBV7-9	CASSQMGEKLFF	TGTGCCAGCAGCCAGATGGGTGAAAAACTGTTTTTT
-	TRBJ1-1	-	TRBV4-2	CASSQGDRNTEAFF	TGTGCCAGCAGCCAGGGTGACAGGAACACTGAAGCTTTCTTT
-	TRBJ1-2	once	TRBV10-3	CAISEGAVYGYTF	TGTGCCATCAGTGAGGGGGCGGTTTATGGCTACACCTTC
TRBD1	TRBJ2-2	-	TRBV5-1	CASSLTGGTGELFF	TGCGCCAGCAGCCTAACAGGGGGCACCGGGGAGCTGTTTTTT
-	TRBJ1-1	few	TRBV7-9	CASTRGGGPEAFF	TGTGCCAGCACCCGGGGGGGCGGACCTGAAGCTTTCTTT
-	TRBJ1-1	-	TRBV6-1	CASSERENTEAFF	TGTGCCAGCAGTGAACGGGAGAACACTGAAGCTTTCTTT
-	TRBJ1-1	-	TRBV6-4	CASSPRTANTEAFF	TGTGCCAGCAGCCCCAGGACAGCGAACACTGAAGCTTTCTTT
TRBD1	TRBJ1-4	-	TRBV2	CASSDGTGKKLFF	TGTGCCAGCAGTGACGGGACAGGAAAAAAACTGTTTTTT
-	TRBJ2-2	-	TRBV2	CASRVGSADTGELFF	TGTGCCAGCAGAGTCGGGAGCGCGGACACCGGGGAGCTGTTTTTT
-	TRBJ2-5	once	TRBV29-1	CSVEIQETQYF	TGCAGCGTTGAGATTCAAGAGACCCAGTACTTC
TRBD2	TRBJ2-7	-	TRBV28	CAGSSGRSYEQYF	TGTGCCGGTTCTAGCGGTCGATCCTACGAGCAGTACTTC
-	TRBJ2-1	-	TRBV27	CASTPVSSGSYNEQFF	TGTGCCAGCACCCCTGTCAGCTCGGGCTCCTACAATGAGCAGTTCTTC
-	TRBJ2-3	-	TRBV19	CASSPQIADTQYF	TGTGCCAGTAGTCCACAAATAGCAGATACGCAGTATTTT
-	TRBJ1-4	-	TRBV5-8	CASTPTAVTNEKLFF	TGTGCCAGCACCCCGACGGCAGTGACAAATGAAAAACTGTTTTTT
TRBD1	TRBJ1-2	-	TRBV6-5	CASSGHRGRGYTF	TGTGCCAGCAGTGGGCACAGGGGGCGCGGCTACACCTTC
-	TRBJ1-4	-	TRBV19	CASSPDTLAEKLFF	TGTGCCAGTAGTCCGGACACCCTGGCGGAAAAACTGTTTTTT
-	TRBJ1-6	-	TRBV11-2	CASSSLDPASPLHF	TGTGCCAGCAGCTCACTAGACCCAGCTTCACCCCTCCACTTT
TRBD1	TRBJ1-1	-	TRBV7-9	CASSLRQGSTEAFF	TGTGCCAGCAGCTTAAGACAGGGGTCCACTGAAGCTTTCTTT
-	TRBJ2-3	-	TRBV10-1	CASSDRFITDTQYF	TGCGCCAGCAGTGACCGATTTATCACAGATACGCAGTATTTT
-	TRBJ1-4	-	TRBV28	CASSLVGGEEKLFF	TGTGCCAGCAGTTTAGTTGGGGGCGAAGAAAAACTGTTTTTT
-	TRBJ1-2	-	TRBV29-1	CSVAPPGAGGYGYTF	TGCAGCGTTGCTCCACCGGGCGCAGGCGGCTATGGCTACACCTTC
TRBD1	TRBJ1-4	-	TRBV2	CASSEGQGRGPTNEKLFF	TGTGCCAGCAGTGAAGGACAGGGTCGGGGACCAACTAATGAAAAACTGTTTTTT
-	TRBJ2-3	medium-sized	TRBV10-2	CASSPFAGALDTQYF	TGCGCCAGTTCCCCCTTCGCGGGGGCGTTAGATACGCAGTATTTT
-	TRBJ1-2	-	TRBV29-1	CSGYWGGEGYTF	TGCAGCGGTTATTGGGGAGGAGAAGGCTACACCTTC
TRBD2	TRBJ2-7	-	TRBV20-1	CSAGTTYEQYF	TGCAGTGCTGGGACTACCTACGAGCAGTACTTC
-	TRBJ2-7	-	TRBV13	CASSPWRFYEQYF	TGTGCCAGCAGCCCCTGGAGGTTCTACGAGCAGTACTTC